The clone carrying this TCR beta chain occurred once. Its antigen is not identified. These data originate in a study of Ad26.COV2.S vaccination and SARS-CoV-2 variants. Study outcomes and limitations: Recipients given vaccine exceeded placebo recipients in spike-specific TCR breadth. Researchers reported similar non-spike TCR breadth in vaccine and placebo recipients. Reportedly, spike-specific CD8+ and CD4+ T cell responses achieved substantial breadth once vaccination had taken place.

Method: immunoSEQ multiplex PCR; TCRdb's copy keeps in-frame clones and lacks some. The sample records about 400,000 clones, roughly four fifths being singletons. Treatment here: around 19 received Ad26.COV2.S at low or high dose, single or two shots; about 5 received placebo; per-sample allocation not given. Sampling took place 63 days after the first vaccine or placebo injection. Based in Boston, the donor was an adult of 18-55 years. The sample consisted of peripheral blood, taken in a trial of Ad26.COV2.S vaccine versus placebo. The clonotype was recovered from a person aged 18-60 years who received the Ad26.COV2.S COVID-19 vaccine or a placebo.

The CDR3 DNA is TGCGCCAGCAGGCCTCCCGGGACCTACACCGGGGAGCTGTTTTTT. Translated, it gives CASRPPGTYTGELFF. The chain combines TRBV5-1 with TRBJ2-2; D may correspond to TRBD1 or TRBD2 (5 bases each). There are 15 residues in the CDR3. The germline V and J ends were trimmed by 5 bases and 3 bases, with 14 bases remaining between them. Germline loops: CDR1 SGHRS, CDR2 YFSETQ.